A single sample gave rise to the 20 T cell receptor beta chains below, sequenced in a study of monozygotic twins with inflammatory bowel disease. TCRdb reprocessed the 5' RACE reads and keeps a single row for each CDR3 protein, giving no DNA. The record lists about 300,000 distinct CDR3 sequences, of which the ten most abundant hold roughly 5.3%. Input material: blood. These receptors originate from a human donor with ulcerative colitis or Crohn's disease, or a healthy co-twin of an affected twin (not recorded which).

The V call is TRBV6-6, the J call TRBJ1-6; TCRdb names TRBD1, which stays unverified in the absence of DNA. The CDR3 extends over 12 amino acids. Germline V gene sequence: CDR1 MNHNY, CDR2 SVGAGI (reference sequence). The CDR3 spells CASRPQGTPLHF.

The V call is TRBV19, the J call TRBJ2-5; there is no DNA to check the TCRdb D call of TRBD2. The CDR3 has 15 amino acids. Germline lookup yields CDR1 LNHDA and CDR2 SQIVND (reference sequence). The CDR3 is CASSSGTRAQETQYF. Together with reference TRBV19 and TRBJ2-5, the CDR3 gives the full variable domain: DGGITQSPKYLFRKEGQNVTLSCEQNLNHDAMYWYRQDPGQGLRLIYYSQIVNDFQKGDIAEGYSVSREKKESFPLTVTSAQKNPTAFYLCASSSGTRAQETQYFGPGTRLLVL.

The chain combines TRBV6-2 or TRBV6-3 with TRBJ1-1; TCRdb's assignment of TRBD1 cannot be checked, as there is no DNA. The CDR3 consists of 16 residues. Germline loops: CDR1 MNHEY, CDR2 SVGEGT. CDR3 sequence: CASRTAWTGENTEAFF.

J is TRBJ1-5 and V is TRBV24-1; TCRdb proposes TRBD1, but this gene call is untestable without DNA. The CDR3 is 16 amino acids. The germline gives CDR1 KGHDR, CDR2 SFDVKD. The CDR3 reads CATSDPGQAGNQPQHF.

The gene calls are TRBV27 and TRBJ2-2; TCRdb outputs TRBD1, but without DNA this stays unchecked. The CDR3 runs to 16 residues. Germline values: CDR1 MNHEY, CDR2 SMNVEV (reference sequence). The CDR3: CASSPPDRGLSGELFF.

This chain's CDR3 is CASSGDRGGYEQYF. The chain employs TRBV2 and TRBJ2-7; TCRdb's D call, TRBD1, is unchecked because there is no DNA. Germline V gene lookup returns CDR1 SNHLY and CDR2 FYNNEI. The CDR3 totals 14 residues.

The chain links TRBV10-3 to TRBJ1-4. This CDR3 is built from 15 residues. Germline values: CDR1 ENHRY, CDR2 SYGVKD. CDR3: CAISDAGGANEKLFF.

The chain combines TRBV9 with TRBJ2-1; TCRdb indicates TRBD1, and absent DNA this call remains unverified. The germline gives CDR1 SGDLS, CDR2 YYNGEE. The CDR3 is made up of 15 amino acids. The CDR3 sequence: CASSAMDRVSNEQFF. Together with reference TRBV9 and TRBJ2-1, the CDR3 gives the full variable domain: DSGVTQTPKHLITATGQRVTLRCSPRSGDLSVYWYQQSLDQGLQFLIQYYNGEERAKGNILERFSAQQFPDLHSELNLSSLELGDSALYFCASSAMDRVSNEQFFGPGTRLTVL.

The chain couples TRBV30 to TRBJ1-5; TCRdb designates TRBD1, a call that cannot be tested without DNA. Per germline, CDR1 GTSNPN and CDR2 SVGIG (reference sequence). The CDR3 covers 15 residues. Here the CDR3 reads CAWDRGSFGNQPQHF.

The rearrangement links TRBV20-1 to TRBJ1-5; checking the TCRdb D call of TRBD1 is not possible without DNA. Germline assignment: CDR1 DFQATT and CDR2 SNEGSKA (reference sequence). The CDR3 is made up of 12 amino acids. The CDR3 is CSAEEGVWPQHF.

The rearrangement links TRBV20-1 to TRBJ2-7; TCRdb's D call, TRBD1, is unchecked because there is no DNA. The CDR3 is 16 amino acids. Germline V gene lookup returns CDR1 DFQATT and CDR2 SNEGSKA (reference sequence). The CDR3 loop is CSARDPQASTPYEQYF.

The rearrangement links TRBV4-3 to TRBJ1-5; TCRdb's D gene call, TRBD1, goes unchecked for lack of DNA. The CDR3 sequence is 14 residues long. Per germline, CDR1 LGHNA and CDR2 YSLEER. The chain's CDR3 is CASSQGPSNQPQHF.

The rearrangement uses TRBV19 and TRBJ1-1. This CDR3 is built from 15 residues. Per germline, CDR1 LNHDA and CDR2 SQIVND (reference sequence). The CDR3 sequence: CASSIWGDSNTEAFF.

This chain uses TRBV6-2 or TRBV6-3 with TRBJ2-1. CDR1 and CDR2 from the germline V gene are MNHEY and SVGEGT. The CDR3 loop spans 14 amino acids. CDR3: CASKKTGPYNEQFF.

The chain links TRBV20-1 to TRBJ1-4. This CDR3 is 14 amino acids long. Per germline, CDR1 DFQATT and CDR2 SNEGSKA (reference sequence). CDR3 protein: CSAQTGPGNEKLFF.

The V and J genes are TRBV5-1 and TRBJ2-6; TCRdb names TRBD1, which stays unverified in the absence of DNA. The CDR3 extends over 17 amino acids. CDR1 is SGHRS and CDR2 is YFSETQ in the germline V gene. The CDR3 loop reads CASKGDASSSGANVLTF.

The CDR3 is CASSSKPGRLDQPQHF. The V gene is TRBV7-2, the J gene TRBJ1-5; TCRdb's D call of TRBD1 is untestable without DNA. Germline CDR1 reads SGHTA; CDR2 reads FQGNSA. This CDR3 is 16 amino acids long.

The chain links TRBV5-1 to TRBJ2-1; there is no DNA to check the TCRdb D call of TRBD1. Germline V gives CDR1 SGHRS, CDR2 YFSETQ. The CDR3 sequence is 16 residues long. This chain's CDR3 is CASSLSSPRAYNEQFF. Looking up the rest from reference TRBV5-1 and TRBJ2-1 gives the full variable domain: KAGVTQTPRYLIKTRGQQVTLSCSPISGHRSVSWYQQTPGQGLQFLFEYFSETQRNKGNFPGRFSGRQFSNSRSEMNVSTLELGDSALYLCASSLSSPRAYNEQFFGPGTRLTVL.

This chain connects TRBV20-1 to TRBJ2-1; TCRdb indicates TRBD1, and absent DNA this call remains unverified. CDR1 and CDR2 (germline): DFQATT, SNEGSKA (reference sequence). This CDR3 contains 13 residues. CDR3 in amino acids: CSGQQGAYNEQFF.

The chain couples TRBV4-3 to TRBJ2-7. Germline-derived CDR1 and CDR2 are LGHNA and YSLEER. CDR3 length: 14 residues. The CDR3 reads CASSQGQSSYEQYF.